Presented here are 30 T cell receptor beta chains from one specimen sequenced in a study of T cell responses to AZD1222 COVID-19 vaccine. The method was immunoSEQ multiplex PCR; TCRdb's version includes in-frame clones alone and lacks a portion of them. This sample yields 80,000 or so clones, of which over 80% are seen a single time; 4.5% belongs to the top ten. The sequenced sample was peripheral blood, obtained on day 0 of MenACWY control vaccination. The receptor set was obtained from an adult in good health.

The chain is built from TRBV4-3 and TRBJ2-2, with unresolved D. The CDR3 covers 12 residues. V lost 4 bases and J 6 bases, leaving 6 bases between the germline ends. Germline V gene lookup returns CDR1 LGHNA and CDR2 YSLEER. The CDR3 DNA sequence: TGCGCCAGCAGCCGAGCGTCCGGGGAGCTGTTTTTT. It codes for CASSRASGELFF.

The chain carries TRBV6-2 or TRBV6-3 and TRBJ2-1; 8 bases line up with TRBD2. This CDR3 region has 15 residues. Germline trimming cut 5 bases from V and 7 bases from J; bases unmatched to any gene: 10. CDR1 and CDR2 (germline): MNHEY, SVGEGT. The CDR3 here is CASSTGTSGRNEQFF. In DNA, the CDR3 is TGTGCCAGCAGTACCGGGACTAGTGGAAGGAATGAGCAGTTCTTC.

The rearrangement links TRBV27 to TRBJ1-2; 9 bases fit TRBD1. Per the germline V gene, CDR1 is MNHEY and CDR2 is SMNVEV (reference sequence). With V trimmed by 6 bases and J by 7 bases, 9 bases remained unmatched. The CDR3 covers 14 residues. The CDR3 nucleotides are TGTGCCAGCAGGCCGACAGGGGGTGCGACTGGCTACACCTTC. This gives the protein CASRPTGGATGYTF.

The rearrangement joins TRBV29-1 to TRBJ1-2; no clear D. Germline V gene lookup returns CDR1 SQVTM and CDR2 ANQGSEA. The CDR3 consists of 15 residues. V lost 1 base, J lost 5 bases, and 17 bases lay in between. Here the CDR3 reads CSVEGETKRGYGYTF. CDR3 nucleotide sequence: TGCAGCGTTGAAGGGGAAACTAAGCGGGGTTATGGCTACACCTTC.

V and J are TRBV5-4 and TRBJ1-2; 7 bases align to TRBD1. Per germline, CDR1 SGHNT and CDR2 YYREEE (reference sequence). The J segment lost 2 bases and the V segment lost 4 bases, leaving 8 bases of the junction unmatched. The CDR3 spans 15 residues. CDR3 amino acids: CASSLEGAGNYGYTF. As DNA, the CDR3 is TGTGCCAGCAGCCTCGAGGGGGCGGGCAACTATGGCTACACCTTC.

The rearrangement links TRBV2 to TRBJ1-1; D not resolved. This CDR3 comprises 11 residues. The V and J ends lost 6 bases and 3 bases respectively, with 5 bases between them. Germline CDR1 SNHLY, CDR2 FYNNEI. This CDR3 is CASSEDTEAFF. Written as DNA, the CDR3 is TGTGCCAGCAGCGAGGACACTGAAGCTTTCTTT.

This chain uses TRBV2 with TRBJ2-7, with a possible D match to TRBD2 (5 bases). The CDR3 length is 15 residues. Germline CDR1 is SNHLY and CDR2 is FYNNEI. The V gene lost 3 bases and the J gene lost 0 bases, with 12 bases spanning the gap. CDR3: CASSELAASSYEQYF. The CDR3 DNA reads as TGTGCCAGCAGTGAGCTAGCAGCTAGCTCCTACGAGCAGTACTTC.

The V call is TRBV19, the J call TRBJ2-1; maybe TRBD2 (7 bases). Germline loops: CDR1 LNHDA, CDR2 SQIVND (reference sequence). CDR3 length: 16 amino acids. Trimming shortened V by 11 bases and J by 1 base, and 21 bases separated the two germline ends. The CDR3 DNA reads as TGTGCCTCTACGGGGGCAACTAGCGAATCCTACAATGAGCAGTTCTTC. It is translated as CASTGATSESYNEQFF.

V gene TRBV3-1 (or the pseudogene TRBV3-2) combines with J gene TRBJ2-1, with D hard to call. Germline values: CDR1 LGHDT, CDR2 YNNKEL (reference sequence). Trimming left V 3 bases short and J 1 base short, with 13 bases between. The CDR3 extends over 16 amino acids. CDR3 residues: CASSQYGGKSYNEQFF. CDR3 sequence (DNA): TGTGCCAGCAGCCAGTATGGCGGTAAATCCTACAATGAGCAGTTCTTC.

V usage is TRBV30 and J usage is TRBJ1-2; weak D call: TRBD1 (5 bases). V was clipped by 1 base and J by 4 bases, with 10 bases between them. The germline CDR1 and CDR2 sequences are GTSNPN and SVGIG (reference sequence). CDR3 length equals 13 residues. The CDR3 DNA sequence: TGTGCCTGGAGTGCAGGGCTCGCCTATGGCTACACCTTC. Its translation is CAWSAGLAYGYTF.

The table lists this clone with a few counts. This sequence joins TRBV5-4 and TRBJ2-7, with 9 bases fitting TRBD2. The germline CDR1 and CDR2 sequences are SGHNT and YYREEE (reference sequence). CDR3 size: 17 residues. V shed 0 bases and J 3 bases; nucleotides not matched to a gene: 10. The CDR3 reads CASSLGLLAGRGYEQYF. CDR3 nucleotide sequence: TGTGCCAGCAGCTTGGGACTCCTAGCGGGAAGAGGCTACGAGCAGTACTTC.

The count of this clone is one. The genes are TRBV13 and TRBJ1-5; D is uncertain. Germline lookup yields CDR1 PRHDT and CDR2 FYEKMQ (reference sequence). V lost 0 bases to trimming and J lost 5 bases, with 5 bases between them. The CDR3 extends over 13 amino acids. The CDR3 loop reads CASSLGSDQPQHF. CDR3 bases: TGTGCCAGCAGCTTAGGCTCTGATCAGCCCCAGCATTTT.

Only one count was recorded for this clone. The V gene is TRBV11-2, the J gene TRBJ1-5; D is undetermined. V was trimmed by 1 base and J by 4 bases, leaving 8 bases between them. The CDR3 runs 14 residues. The germline V gene encodes CDR1 SGHAT and CDR2 FQNNGV. CDR3 coding DNA: TGTGCCAGCAGCTTAGCAGGCGGGAATCAGCCCCAGCATTTT. Its protein product is CASSLAGGNQPQHF.

The J gene is TRBJ1-6, the V gene TRBV5-6, with 9 bases aligning to TRBD1. Germline CDR1 SGHDT, CDR2 YYEEEE. The CDR3 has 15 amino acids. V gave up 6 bases and J gave up 6 bases; unmatched junction bases: 7. The DNA for the CDR3 is TGTGCCAGCACCTTCGGGACAGGGACTAATTCACCCCTCCACTTT. Amino acids: CASTFGTGTNSPLHF.

This sequence joins TRBV6-4 and TRBJ2-1, with TRBD2 matching 10 bases. Germline CDR1 and CDR2: MRHNA and SNTAGT. Trimming took 6 bases from V and 9 from J; bases not matched to a gene: 11. The length of the CDR3 is 15 residues. CDR3: CASRVLAGDVGEQFF. In DNA, the CDR3 is TGTGCCAGCAGAGTCCTAGCGGGAGATGTAGGTGAGCAGTTCTTC.

The rearrangement links TRBV2 to TRBJ2-4; D possibly matches TRBD1 or TRBD2 (5 bases each). Per germline, CDR1 SNHLY and CDR2 FYNNEI. Trimming removed 1 base from V and 6 bases from J, with 16 bases in between. This CDR3 is 16 amino acids long. In nucleotides, the CDR3 is TGTGCCAGCAGTGAAGGGGTTGGGGGTAATGTAAACATTCAGTACTTC. Translated, it gives CASSEGVGGNVNIQYF.

A few counts support this clone. This rearrangement joins TRBV20-1 to TRBJ2-1; 12 bases are shared with TRBD2. Germline values: CDR1 DFQATT, CDR2 SNEGSKA (reference sequence). This CDR3 is built from 14 residues. Unmatched junction bases numbered 7, after V lost 3 bases and J lost 10 bases. The CDR3 region has the DNA TGCAGTGCTAGTCTAGCGGGAGGGTTCGAAGAGCAGTTCTTC. It specifies CSASLAGGFEEQFF.

This rearrangement joins TRBV28 to TRBJ1-5, with D possibly matching TRBD1 (5 bases). The CDR3 spans 15 residues. Germline loops: CDR1 MDHEN, CDR2 SYDVKM. Trimming pared 2 bases from V and 6 bases from J, leaving 14 bases between. CDR3 region: CASSLGDRLGQPQHF. The CDR3 DNA follows: TGTGCCAGCAGTTTAGGGGACCGACTGGGTCAGCCCCAGCATTTT.

The chain carries TRBV29-1 and TRBJ2-2; tentatively, D is TRBD1 (6 bases). The V and J ends lost 5 bases and 3 bases respectively, with 10 bases between them. Germline V gives CDR1 SQVTM, CDR2 ANQGSEA. The length of the CDR3 is 13 residues. CDR3 DNA: TGCAGCGTTACCGGACAGTACACCGGGGAGCTGTTTTTT. This codes for CSVTGQYTGELFF.

This clone was seen just once. CDR3 region: CATSRAGVGTGELFF. The DNA of the CDR3 is TGTGCCACCAGCAGAGCGGGAGTAGGGACCGGGGAGCTGTTTTTT. The chain combines TRBV15 with TRBJ2-2; maybe TRBD2 (6 bases). V lost 1 base to trimming and J lost 5 bases, with 11 bases between them. This CDR3 comprises 15 residues. In germline, CDR1 is LNHNV, CDR2 YYDKDF (reference sequence).

The rearrangement uses TRBV5-1 and TRBJ2-3; 9 positions agree with TRBD2. The CDR3 is made up of 15 amino acids. The V and J ends lost 4 bases and 0 bases, in that order; junction bases with no gene match: 3. Germline V gene data show CDR1 as SGHRS and CDR2 as YFSETQ. CDR3 protein: CASSPLAGSTDTQYF. CDR3 bases: TGCGCCAGCAGCCCCCTAGCGGGGAGCACAGATACGCAGTATTTT. Based on the CDR3 plus reference TRBV5-1 and TRBJ2-3, the full variable domain is KAGVTQTPRYLIKTRGQQVTLSCSPISGHRSVSWYQQTPGQGLQFLFEYFSETQRNKGNFPGRFSGRQFSNSRSEMNVSTLELGDSALYLCASSPLAGSTDTQYFGPGTRLTVL.

This rearrangement joins TRBV7-9 to TRBJ1-6; perhaps TRBD1 as D (5 bases). Germline CDR1 reads SEHNR; CDR2 reads FQNEAQ (reference sequence). V shed 5 bases and J shed 0 bases, with 14 bases lying between them. The length of the CDR3 is 17 residues. CDR3 residues: CASSLGQSSSYNSPLHF. Here the CDR3 DNA reads TGTGCCAGCAGCCTAGGACAATCCAGCTCCTATAATTCACCCCTCCACTTT.

The CDR3 DNA reads as TGTGCCAGCAGTTCTCACGGGACTGAAGCTTTCTTT. Protein product: CASSSHGTEAFF. The chain couples TRBV19 to TRBJ1-1; D gene uncertain. CDR3 size: 12 residues. Germline assignment: CDR1 LNHDA and CDR2 SQIVND (reference sequence). Trimming stripped 9 bases from V and 5 bases from J, with 13 bases between.

This chain joins TRBV4-2 and TRBJ2-7; D unresolved. V lost 0 bases and J lost 0, with 9 bases in between. This CDR3 is built from 15 residues. Germline CDR1 is LGHNA and CDR2 is YNFKEQ. CDR3 sequence reads: CASSQDYEDSYEQYF. The CDR3 DNA sequence: TGTGCCAGCAGCCAAGATTATGAGGACTCCTACGAGCAGTACTTC.

The rearrangement joins TRBV6-2 or TRBV6-3 to TRBJ1-6, with D hard to call. Trimming removed 4 bases from V and 9 bases from J, with 10 bases in between. CDR3 size: 13 residues. The germline V gene encodes CDR1 MNHEY and CDR2 SVGEGT. CDR3 loop: CASSSGMGSPLHF. Here the CDR3 DNA reads TGTGCCAGCAGTTCCGGGATGGGTTCACCCCTCCACTTT.

V and J are TRBV7-9 and TRBJ1-1; D is unclear. V shed 5 bases and J shed 0 bases, with 1 base lying between them. This CDR3 has 11 residues. Germline CDR1 reads SEHNR; CDR2 reads FQNEAQ (reference sequence). CDR3 in amino acids: CASSLNTEAFF. CDR3 sequence (DNA): TGTGCCAGCAGCCTGAACACTGAAGCTTTCTTT.

The V and J genes are TRBV30 and TRBJ1-5; the D gene is possibly TRBD1 (5 bases). V gave up 3 bases and J gave up 7 bases, with 13 bases separating them. This CDR3 is 13 amino acids long. Germline V CDR1 and CDR2: GTSNPN, SVGIG (reference sequence). CDR3 protein: CAWSPQEDQPQHF. CDR3 nucleotide sequence: TGTGCCTGGAGCCCACAGGAGGACCAGCCCCAGCATTTT. Supplemented by reference TRBV30 and TRBJ1-5, the full variable domain reads SQTIHQWPATLVQPVGSPLSLECTVEGTSNPNLYWYRQAAGRGLQLLFYSVGIGQISSEVPQNLSASRPQDRQFILSSKKLLLSDSGFYLCAWSPQEDQPQHFGDGTRLSIL.

The chain is built from TRBV6-1 and TRBJ2-2; D remains unclear. This CDR3 has 13 residues. Germline values: CDR1 MNHNS, CDR2 SASEGT. Trimming removed 2 bases at V and 7 bases at J, with 8 bases between. The CDR3 DNA reads TGTGCCAGCAGTGAAAATGGTGACGGGGAGCTGTTTTTT. Translating it yields CASSENGDGELFF.

The CDR3 spells CASSLEGGSIGEQFF. As DNA, the CDR3 is TGTGCCAGCAGCTTAGAGGGCGGGAGCATCGGTGAGCAGTTCTTC. V usage is TRBV11-3 and J usage is TRBJ2-1; 7 bases are a match to TRBD2. Unmatched junction bases numbered 8, after V lost 0 bases and J lost 9 bases. Germline values: CDR1 SGHNT, CDR2 YENEEA. The CDR3 length is 15 residues.

This clone was observed a single time. The V and J genes are TRBV7-2 and TRBJ2-1, with D unresolved. In germline, CDR1 is SGHTA, CDR2 FQGNSA. V dropped 5 bases and J dropped 0 bases, with 11 bases sitting between them. CDR3 length equals 15 residues. Here the CDR3 DNA reads TGTGCCAGCAGCAAAGACCAGAGCTCCTACAATGAGCAGTTCTTC. Its protein product is CASSKDQSSYNEQFF.